The clone carrying this TCR beta chain was seen once. Its antigen is unidentified. V dropped 6 bases and J dropped 0 bases, with 15 bases sitting between them. The CDR3 contains 16 residues. Germline CDR1 reads SGHRS; CDR2 reads YFSETQ. Repertoires were generated with immunoSEQ multiplex PCR, while TCRdb's copy carries only in-frame clones and drops some. The table shows about 2 million clones, with roughly 95% occurring only once. The investigators split CD4+ cells into a CD45RA+ naive subset and a CD45RA-negative memory subset. The data were obtained in a study of shared clonotypes between healthy human individuals. About the research overall: Every donor yielded three CD4 naive, three CD4 memory, two CD8 naive and one CD8 memory plate.

Study findings and constraints: Sequencing depth was expected to influence donor clonotype sharing.

The chain joins TRBV5-1 to TRBJ2-2, with no clear D. The TCR comes from a man between 18 and 35 years old in good health. Input material: naive CD4+ T cells sorted from blood. As for subset: CD45RA+ positively selected. The CDR3 is CASKGTRFANTGELFF. The CDR3 coding sequence is TGCGCCAGCAAGGGCACAAGATTTGCGAACACCGGGGAGCTGTTTTTT.